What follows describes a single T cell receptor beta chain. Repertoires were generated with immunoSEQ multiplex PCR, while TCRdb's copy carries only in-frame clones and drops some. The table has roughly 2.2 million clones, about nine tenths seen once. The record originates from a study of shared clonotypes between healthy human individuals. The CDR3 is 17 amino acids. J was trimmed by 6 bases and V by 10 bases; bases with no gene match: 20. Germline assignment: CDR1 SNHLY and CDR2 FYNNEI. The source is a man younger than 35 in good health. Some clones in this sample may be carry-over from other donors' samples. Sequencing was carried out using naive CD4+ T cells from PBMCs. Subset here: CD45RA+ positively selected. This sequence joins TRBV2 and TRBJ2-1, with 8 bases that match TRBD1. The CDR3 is CATLRDRPNMLSNEQFF. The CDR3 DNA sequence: TGTGCCACCCTCCGGGACAGGCCTAACATGCTAAGCAATGAGCAGTTCTTC.